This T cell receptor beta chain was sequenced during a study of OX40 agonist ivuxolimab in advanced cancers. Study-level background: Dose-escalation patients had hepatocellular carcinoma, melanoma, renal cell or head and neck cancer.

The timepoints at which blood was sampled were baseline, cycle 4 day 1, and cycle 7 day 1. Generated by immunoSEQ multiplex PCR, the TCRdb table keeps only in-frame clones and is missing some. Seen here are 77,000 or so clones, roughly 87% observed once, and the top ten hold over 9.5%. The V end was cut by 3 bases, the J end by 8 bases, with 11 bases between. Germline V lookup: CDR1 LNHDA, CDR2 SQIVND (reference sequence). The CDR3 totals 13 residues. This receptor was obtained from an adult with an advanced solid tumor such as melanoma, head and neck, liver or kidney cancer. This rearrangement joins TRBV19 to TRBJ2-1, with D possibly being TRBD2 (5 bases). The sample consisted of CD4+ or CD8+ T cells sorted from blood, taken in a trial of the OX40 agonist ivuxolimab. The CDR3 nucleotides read TGTGCCAGTAGTATTGATGTGGAGGATGAGCAGTTCTTC. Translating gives CASSIDVEDEQFF. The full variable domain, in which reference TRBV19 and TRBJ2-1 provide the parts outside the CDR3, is DGGITQSPKYLFRKEGQNVTLSCEQNLNHDAMYWYRQDPGQGLRLIYYSQIVNDFQKGDIAEGYSVSREKKESFPLTVTSAQKNPTAFYLCASSIDVEDEQFFGPGTRLTVL.